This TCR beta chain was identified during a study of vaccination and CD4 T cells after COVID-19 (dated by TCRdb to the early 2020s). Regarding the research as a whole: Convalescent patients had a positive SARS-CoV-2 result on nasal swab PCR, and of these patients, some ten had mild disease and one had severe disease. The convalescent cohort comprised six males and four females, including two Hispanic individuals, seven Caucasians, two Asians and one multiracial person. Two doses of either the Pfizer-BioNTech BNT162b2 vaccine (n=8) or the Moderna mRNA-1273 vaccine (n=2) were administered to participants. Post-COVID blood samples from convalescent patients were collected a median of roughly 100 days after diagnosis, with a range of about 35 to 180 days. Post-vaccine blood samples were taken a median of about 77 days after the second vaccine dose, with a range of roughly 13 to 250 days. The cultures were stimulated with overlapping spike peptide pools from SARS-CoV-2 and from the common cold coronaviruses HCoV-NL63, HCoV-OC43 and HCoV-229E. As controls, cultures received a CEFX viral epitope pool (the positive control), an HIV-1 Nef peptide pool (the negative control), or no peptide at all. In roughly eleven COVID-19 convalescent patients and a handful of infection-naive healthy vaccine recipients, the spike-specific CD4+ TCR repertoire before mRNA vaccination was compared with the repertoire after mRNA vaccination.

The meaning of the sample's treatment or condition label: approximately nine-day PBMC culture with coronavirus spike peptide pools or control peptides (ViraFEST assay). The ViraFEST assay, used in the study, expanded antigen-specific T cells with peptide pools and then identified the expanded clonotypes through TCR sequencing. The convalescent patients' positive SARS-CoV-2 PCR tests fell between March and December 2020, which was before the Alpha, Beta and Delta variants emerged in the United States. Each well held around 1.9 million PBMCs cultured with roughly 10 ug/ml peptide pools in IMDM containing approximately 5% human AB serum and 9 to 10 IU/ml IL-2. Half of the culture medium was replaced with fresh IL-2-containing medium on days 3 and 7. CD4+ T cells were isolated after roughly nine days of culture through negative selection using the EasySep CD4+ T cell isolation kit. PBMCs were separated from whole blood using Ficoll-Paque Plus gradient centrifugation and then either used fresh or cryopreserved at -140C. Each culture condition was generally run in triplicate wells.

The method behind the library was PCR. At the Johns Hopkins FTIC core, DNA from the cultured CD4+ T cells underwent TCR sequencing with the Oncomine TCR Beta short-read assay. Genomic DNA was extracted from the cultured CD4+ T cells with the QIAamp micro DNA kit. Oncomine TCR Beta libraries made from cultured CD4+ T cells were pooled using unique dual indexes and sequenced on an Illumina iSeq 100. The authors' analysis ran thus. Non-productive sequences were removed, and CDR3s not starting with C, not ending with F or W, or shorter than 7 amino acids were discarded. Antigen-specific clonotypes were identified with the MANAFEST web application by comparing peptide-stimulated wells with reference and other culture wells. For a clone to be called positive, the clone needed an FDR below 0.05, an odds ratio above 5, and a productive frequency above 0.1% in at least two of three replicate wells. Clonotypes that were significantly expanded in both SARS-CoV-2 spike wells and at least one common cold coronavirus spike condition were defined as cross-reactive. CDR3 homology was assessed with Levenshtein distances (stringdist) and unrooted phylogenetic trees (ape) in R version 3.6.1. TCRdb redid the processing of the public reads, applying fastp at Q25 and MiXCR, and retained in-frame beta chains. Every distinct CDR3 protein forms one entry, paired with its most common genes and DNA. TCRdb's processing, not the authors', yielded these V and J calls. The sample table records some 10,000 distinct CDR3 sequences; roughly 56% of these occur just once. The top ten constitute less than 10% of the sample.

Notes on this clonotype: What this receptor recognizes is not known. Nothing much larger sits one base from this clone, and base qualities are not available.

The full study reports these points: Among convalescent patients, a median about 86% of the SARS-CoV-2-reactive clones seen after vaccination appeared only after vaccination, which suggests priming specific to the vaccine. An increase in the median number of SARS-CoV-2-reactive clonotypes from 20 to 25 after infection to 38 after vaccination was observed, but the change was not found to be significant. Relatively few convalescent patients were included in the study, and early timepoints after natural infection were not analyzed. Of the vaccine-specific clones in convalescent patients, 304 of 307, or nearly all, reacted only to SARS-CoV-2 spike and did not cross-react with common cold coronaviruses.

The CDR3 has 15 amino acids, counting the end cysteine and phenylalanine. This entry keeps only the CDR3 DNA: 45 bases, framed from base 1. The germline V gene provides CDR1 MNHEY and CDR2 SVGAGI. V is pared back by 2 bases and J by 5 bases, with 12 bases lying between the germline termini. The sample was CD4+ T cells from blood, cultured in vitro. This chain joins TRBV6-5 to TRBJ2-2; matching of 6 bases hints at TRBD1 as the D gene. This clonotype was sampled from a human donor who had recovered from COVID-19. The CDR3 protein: CASSYGRGSTGELFF. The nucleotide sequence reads TGTGCCAGCAGTTACGGCAGGGGATCGACCGGGGAGCTGTTTTTT.